The rows below give T cell receptor beta chains drawn from one sample of a study of radiotherapy plus CTLA-4 blockade in lung cancer. The data were produced by immunoSEQ multiplex PCR, yet TCRdb's version contains in-frame clones alone and is incomplete. The top ten hold roughly 9.8% of the sample, which has around 80,000 clones, roughly 74% seen once. The sequences come from peripheral blood, collected from a patient treated with radiotherapy plus ipilimumab. These TCRs come from a human donor with non-small cell lung cancer whose response to radiotherapy plus ipilimumab could not be evaluated. Each CDR3 is given with its conserved first and last residue. A D gene is named only where the DNA matches it firmly. Rows may omit the clone size; those that give it use once, few, many or a size class.

cdr3_length: 13; clone_size: NA; j_call: TRBJ2-5; v_call: TRBV5-8; d_call: TRBD1; cdr3_aa: CASSRDRGGTQYF; cdr3_nt: TGTGCCAGCAGCCGGGACAGGGGAGGGACCCAGTACTTC
cdr3_length: 17; clone_size: NA; j_call: TRBJ2-3; v_call: TRBV19; d_call: TRBD2; cdr3_aa: CASSPGLAGGFTDTQYF; cdr3_nt: TGTGCCAGTAGCCCGGGACTAGCGGGAGGGTTCACAGATACGCAGTATTTT
cdr3_length: 14; clone_size: NA; j_call: TRBJ1-2; v_call: TRBV29-1; d_call: NA; cdr3_aa: CSVEPPDSNYGYTF; cdr3_nt: TGCAGCGTTGAGCCGCCAGACAGCAACTATGGCTACACCTTC
cdr3_length: 15; clone_size: few; j_call: TRBJ2-7; v_call: TRBV7-2; d_call: TRBD2; cdr3_aa: CASSLVGGSSYEQYF; cdr3_nt: TGTGCCAGCAGCTTAGTCGGGGGGAGCTCCTACGAGCAGTACTTC
cdr3_length: 18; clone_size: NA; j_call: TRBJ2-7; v_call: TRBV10-3; d_call: TRBD2; cdr3_aa: CAISESLGTSGGTYEQYF; cdr3_nt: TGTGCCATCAGTGAGTCGCTGGGGACTAGCGGGGGGACCTACGAGCAGTACTTC
cdr3_length: 15; clone_size: NA; j_call: TRBJ2-5; v_call: TRBV7-2; d_call: TRBD1; cdr3_aa: CASSTRDRGQGTQYF; cdr3_nt: TGTGCCAGCAGCACCCGGGACAGGGGGCAAGGGACCCAGTACTTC
cdr3_length: 15; clone_size: once; j_call: TRBJ2-2; v_call: TRBV5-1; d_call: TRBD2; cdr3_aa: CASSWGGDNTGELFF; cdr3_nt: TGCGCCAGCAGCTGGGGGGGAGATAACACCGGGGAGCTGTTTTTT
cdr3_length: 15; clone_size: NA; j_call: TRBJ2-5; v_call: TRBV4-1; d_call: NA; cdr3_aa: CASSQPRTNQETQYF; cdr3_nt: TGCGCCAGCAGCCAACCCCGGACTAACCAAGAGACCCAGTACTTC
cdr3_length: 15; clone_size: NA; j_call: TRBJ2-7; v_call: TRBV6-1; d_call: NA; cdr3_aa: CASSEPGSVSYEQYF; cdr3_nt: TGTGCCAGCAGTGAACCCGGCAGCGTCTCCTACGAGCAGTACTTC
cdr3_length: 17; clone_size: NA; j_call: TRBJ2-3; v_call: TRBV9; d_call: NA; cdr3_aa: CASSVGRSPGSTDTQYF; cdr3_nt: TGTGCCAGCAGCGTAGGCCGGAGCCCGGGGTCCACAGATACGCAGTATTTT
cdr3_length: 17; clone_size: NA; j_call: TRBJ1-6; v_call: TRBV5-3; d_call: TRBD1; cdr3_aa: CARSQFRGQGLGSPLHF; cdr3_nt: TGTGCCAGAAGTCAATTTAGGGGACAGGGATTGGGTTCACCCCTCCACTTT
cdr3_length: 15; clone_size: NA; j_call: TRBJ2-7; v_call: TRBV7-2; d_call: NA; cdr3_aa: CASSLDLAVSYEQYF; cdr3_nt: TGTGCCAGCAGCTTAGACCTGGCTGTCTCCTACGAGCAGTACTTC
cdr3_length: 18; clone_size: few; j_call: TRBJ2-6; v_call: TRBV4-2; d_call: NA; cdr3_aa: CASSQEGQISSGANVLTF; cdr3_nt: TGTGCCAGCAGCCAGGAGGGACAGATTAGCTCTGGGGCCAACGTCCTGACTTTC
cdr3_length: 15; clone_size: NA; j_call: TRBJ1-1; v_call: TRBV6-5; d_call: TRBD1; cdr3_aa: CASSYDRVRSTEAFF; cdr3_nt: TGTGCCAGCAGTTACGACAGGGTACGAAGCACTGAAGCTTTCTTT
cdr3_length: 15; clone_size: NA; j_call: TRBJ2-2; v_call: TRBV7-2; d_call: TRBD2; cdr3_aa: CASSSHPGGTGELFF; cdr3_nt: TGTGCCAGCAGCAGCCACCCCGGGGGGACCGGGGAGCTGTTTTTT
cdr3_length: 15; clone_size: few; j_call: TRBJ1-1; v_call: TRBV4-3; d_call: NA; cdr3_aa: CASSQGQSMNTEAFF; cdr3_nt: TGCGCCAGCAGCCAAGGACAGTCCATGAACACTGAAGCTTTCTTT
cdr3_length: 10; clone_size: NA; j_call: TRBJ2-5; v_call: TRBV15; d_call: NA; cdr3_aa: CATSGETQYF; cdr3_nt: TGTGCCACCAGCGGCGAGACCCAGTACTTC
cdr3_length: 16; clone_size: NA; j_call: TRBJ1-1; v_call: TRBV27; d_call: TRBD1; cdr3_aa: CASSPWDRGGDTEAFF; cdr3_nt: TGTGCCAGCAGTCCCTGGGACAGGGGGGGGGACACTGAAGCTTTCTTT
cdr3_length: 17; clone_size: NA; j_call: TRBJ2-7; v_call: TRBV27; d_call: TRBD2; cdr3_aa: CASSRPGLAGVTYEQYF; cdr3_nt: TGTGCCAGCAGCCGACCCGGACTAGCGGGAGTGACCTACGAGCAGTACTTC
cdr3_length: 13; clone_size: NA; j_call: TRBJ2-1; v_call: TRBV9; d_call: NA; cdr3_aa: CASSVNRANEQFF; cdr3_nt: TGTGCCAGCAGCGTTAACAGGGCCAATGAGCAGTTCTTC
cdr3_length: 14; clone_size: few; j_call: TRBJ1-2; v_call: TRBV11-3; d_call: TRBD1; cdr3_aa: CASSPQGQGLRCTF; cdr3_nt: TGTGCCAGCAGCCCCCAGGGACAGGGGTTAAGATGCACCTTC
cdr3_length: 18; clone_size: NA; j_call: TRBJ2-2; v_call: TRBV5-6; d_call: NA; cdr3_aa: CASSRLFLAPSGTGELFF; cdr3_nt: TGTGCCAGCAGTCGTCTTTTTCTAGCGCCGAGCGGTACCGGGGAGCTGTTTTTT
cdr3_length: 13; clone_size: NA; j_call: TRBJ2-7; v_call: TRBV7-2; d_call: TRBD1; cdr3_aa: CASSSDRGMEQYF; cdr3_nt: TGTGCCAGCAGCTCGGACAGGGGTATGGAGCAGTACTTC
cdr3_length: 14; clone_size: NA; j_call: TRBJ1-6; v_call: TRBV10-3; d_call: TRBD1; cdr3_aa: CAIRGQGASSPLHF; cdr3_nt: TGTGCCATCAGAGGACAGGGGGCGAGTTCACCCCTCCACTTT
cdr3_length: 16; clone_size: NA; j_call: TRBJ1-4; v_call: TRBV5-1; d_call: TRBD1; cdr3_aa: CASSLVQGQDDEKLFF; cdr3_nt: TGCGCCAGCAGCTTGGTTCAGGGACAGGACGATGAAAAACTGTTTTTT
cdr3_length: 15; clone_size: NA; j_call: TRBJ1-4; v_call: TRBV5-6; d_call: NA; cdr3_aa: CASSLEGAQGEKLFF; cdr3_nt: TGTGCCAGCAGCTTGGAGGGAGCCCAAGGTGAAAAACTGTTTTTT
cdr3_length: 16; clone_size: NA; j_call: TRBJ2-2; v_call: TRBV19; d_call: NA; cdr3_aa: CASSIAGGALAGELFF; cdr3_nt: TGTGCCAGTAGTATAGCTGGGGGGGCGCTGGCCGGGGAGCTGTTTTTT
cdr3_length: 16; clone_size: NA; j_call: TRBJ2-1; v_call: TRBV19; d_call: NA; cdr3_aa: CASSIAPDRSYNEQFF; cdr3_nt: TGTGCCAGTAGTATAGCCCCGGACAGATCCTACAATGAGCAGTTCTTC
cdr3_length: 15; clone_size: NA; j_call: TRBJ1-1; v_call: TRBV28; d_call: TRBD1; cdr3_aa: CASSSGGTGTTEAFF; cdr3_nt: TGTGCCAGCAGTTCTGGCGGGACAGGGACGACTGAAGCTTTCTTT
cdr3_length: 17; clone_size: NA; j_call: TRBJ2-1; v_call: TRBV7-9; d_call: NA; cdr3_aa: CASSSPDRPNYYNEQFF; cdr3_nt: TGTGCCAGCAGTTCACCCGACAGGCCCAATTATTACAATGAGCAGTTCTTC
cdr3_length: 16; clone_size: once; j_call: TRBJ2-2; v_call: TRBV7-3; d_call: TRBD2; cdr3_aa: CASSLMAGANTGELFF; cdr3_nt: TGTGCCAGCAGCTTAATGGCGGGGGCGAACACCGGGGAGCTGTTTTTT
cdr3_length: 17; clone_size: NA; j_call: TRBJ2-6; v_call: TRBV2; d_call: TRBD1; cdr3_aa: CASLGTGALSGANVLTF; cdr3_nt: TGTGCCAGCCTGGGGACAGGGGCCTTATCTGGGGCCAACGTCCTGACTTTC
cdr3_length: 18; clone_size: NA; j_call: TRBJ2-3; v_call: TRBV11-3; d_call: TRBD2; cdr3_aa: CASSWGTSGGRGTDTQYF; cdr3_nt: TGTGCCAGCAGCTGGGGGACTAGCGGGGGGCGGGGCACAGATACGCAGTATTTT
cdr3_length: 17; clone_size: once; j_call: TRBJ2-1; v_call: TRBV6-1; d_call: NA; cdr3_aa: CASSENPWRISYNEQFF; cdr3_nt: TGTGCCAGCAGTGAAAACCCCTGGCGGATCTCCTACAATGAGCAGTTCTTC
cdr3_length: 15; clone_size: NA; j_call: TRBJ2-7; v_call: TRBV18; d_call: TRBD1; cdr3_aa: CASSPLRQGIYEQYF; cdr3_nt: TGTGCCAGCTCACCACTCCGACAGGGCATCTACGAGCAGTACTTC
cdr3_length: 15; clone_size: NA; j_call: TRBJ2-2; v_call: TRBV27; d_call: TRBD2; cdr3_aa: CASMIAGGGTGELFF; cdr3_nt: TGTGCCAGCATGATAGCGGGGGGAGGGACCGGGGAGCTGTTTTTT
cdr3_length: 14; clone_size: NA; j_call: TRBJ2-5; v_call: TRBV9; d_call: TRBD2; cdr3_aa: CASSFRSGGETQYF; cdr3_nt: TGTGCCAGCAGCTTTCGTAGCGGGGGGGAGACCCAGTACTTC
cdr3_length: 15; clone_size: NA; j_call: TRBJ1-6; v_call: TRBV5-1; d_call: NA; cdr3_aa: CASSLGSGANSPLHF; cdr3_nt: TGCGCCAGCAGCTTGGGCTCAGGGGCTAATTCACCCCTCCACTTT
cdr3_length: 14; clone_size: many; j_call: TRBJ1-2; v_call: TRBV14; d_call: NA; cdr3_aa: CASSLLAAAYGYTF; cdr3_nt: TGTGCCAGCAGCCTCCTCGCGGCAGCTTATGGCTACACCTTC
cdr3_length: 14; clone_size: NA; j_call: TRBJ1-6; v_call: TRBV27; d_call: NA; cdr3_aa: CASRNQGGNSPLHF; cdr3_nt: TGTGCCAGCAGAAACCAGGGAGGTAATTCACCCCTCCACTTT
cdr3_length: 13; clone_size: NA; j_call: TRBJ2-2; v_call: TRBV30; d_call: TRBD2; cdr3_aa: CAFTDSGAGELFF; cdr3_nt: TGTGCCTTCACAGATAGCGGGGCCGGGGAGCTGTTTTTT
cdr3_length: 14; clone_size: NA; j_call: TRBJ2-1; v_call: TRBV10-1; d_call: TRBD2; cdr3_aa: CASSGAGGWNEQFF; cdr3_nt: TGCGCCAGCAGTGGGGCGGGAGGTTGGAATGAGCAGTTCTTC
cdr3_length: 18; clone_size: few; j_call: TRBJ1-4; v_call: TRBV7-8; d_call: TRBD1; cdr3_aa: CASSHLDRGAVTNEKLFF; cdr3_nt: TGTGCCAGCAGCCACCTTGACAGGGGCGCGGTAACTAATGAAAAACTGTTTTTT
cdr3_length: 12; clone_size: NA; j_call: TRBJ1-2; v_call: TRBV28; d_call: NA; cdr3_aa: CASSPTYYGYTF; cdr3_nt: TGTGCCAGCAGTCCTACTTACTATGGCTACACCTTC
cdr3_length: 15; clone_size: NA; j_call: TRBJ1-4; v_call: TRBV4-2; d_call: NA; cdr3_aa: CASSLRQATNEKLFF; cdr3_nt: TGTGCCAGCAGCCTTCGACAGGCTACTAATGAAAAACTGTTTTTT
cdr3_length: 13; clone_size: NA; j_call: TRBJ1-4; v_call: TRBV2; d_call: TRBD1; cdr3_aa: CAGGTGEDEKLFF; cdr3_nt: TGTGCCGGTGGGACAGGGGAAGACGAAAAACTGTTTTTT
cdr3_length: 16; clone_size: NA; j_call: TRBJ2-7; v_call: TRBV5-8; d_call: NA; cdr3_aa: CASKSFWRAANYEQYF; cdr3_nt: TGTGCCAGCAAAAGCTTCTGGCGGGCAGCCAACTACGAGCAGTACTTC
cdr3_length: 14; clone_size: once; j_call: TRBJ2-4; v_call: TRBV6-1; d_call: NA; cdr3_aa: CASSGQGAKNIQYF; cdr3_nt: TGTGCCAGCAGTGGCCAGGGGGCCAAAAACATTCAGTACTTC
cdr3_length: 12; clone_size: NA; j_call: TRBJ2-3; v_call: TRBV5-1; d_call: TRBD2; cdr3_aa: CASGEGTDTQYF; cdr3_nt: TGCGCCAGCGGGGAGGGGACAGATACGCAGTATTTT
cdr3_length: 16; clone_size: NA; j_call: TRBJ2-1; v_call: TRBV5-1; d_call: TRBD2; cdr3_aa: CASSALAEATYNEQFF; cdr3_nt: TGCGCCAGCAGCGCACTAGCGGAGGCTACCTACAATGAGCAGTTCTTC
cdr3_length: 15; clone_size: NA; j_call: TRBJ2-7; v_call: TRBV11-2; d_call: TRBD1; cdr3_aa: CASSPPRGISIEQYF; cdr3_nt: TGTGCCAGCAGCCCCCCCAGGGGGATAAGCATCGAGCAGTACTTC
cdr3_length: 16; clone_size: NA; j_call: TRBJ1-3; v_call: TRBV27; d_call: NA; cdr3_aa: CASRTPDRSAGNTIYF; cdr3_nt: TGTGCCAGCAGAACTCCCGACAGGTCTGCTGGAAACACCATATATTTT
cdr3_length: 13; clone_size: NA; j_call: TRBJ1-5; v_call: TRBV4-1; d_call: TRBD1; cdr3_aa: CASSHDRDQPQHF; cdr3_nt: TGCGCCAGCAGCCATGACAGGGACCAGCCCCAGCATTTT